The 27 T cell receptor beta chains given below trace back to one sample, sequenced in a study of response to subunit inactivated influenza vaccine (dated by TCRdb to the late 2010s). Library generation was performed with RT-PCR. For sequencing, an Illumina HiSeq 2500 was employed. In-frame beta chains were kept once TCRdb had trimmed the public reads at Q25 with fastp and called clones with MiXCR. When rows share a CDR3 protein, they turn into one entry using the most common DNA and genes. This sample has under 200,000 distinct CDR3 sequences in its table, and approximately 12% of those were observed once. The ten most abundant clones make up 29% of the sample. These data also featured in a second study, about T cells expressing NK-cell markers. Drawing on the second study: TCR beta cDNA libraries were made by 5'RACE template switching that added a universal primer site and unique molecular identifiers.

Sequences were derived from CD8+ T cells sorted from PBMCs, sampled 11 to 12 days after vaccination. These receptors originate from a man aged 45 to 65 who received an inactivated influenza vaccine. Donor details come from another sample of the same person, matched by shared clones.

This clonotype was seen ten or more times. The rearrangement uses TRBV20-1 and TRBJ2-7, with unresolved D. This CDR3 is 13 amino acids long. Per germline, CDR1 DFQATT and CDR2 SNEGSKA (reference sequence). Between the trimmed V and J ends, which lost 0 bases and 0 bases, there was a span of 6 bases. The CDR3 region has the DNA TGCAGTGCTAGAGAAGGGAACTCCTACGAGCAGTACTTC. Protein product: CSAREGNSYEQYF.

This clonotype was seen only a few times. The chain couples TRBV12-3 or TRBV12-4 to TRBJ2-1; D perhaps matches TRBD1 (5 bases). The V gene lost 8 bases and the J gene lost 3 bases, with 8 bases spanning the gap. This CDR3 has 12 residues. In DNA form, the CDR3 reads TGTGCCAGCTCAGGGAACTACAATGAGCAGTTCTTC. This translates into CASSGNYNEQFF.

Only a few counts were recorded for this clonotype. V and J are TRBV3-1 and TRBJ2-1, with TRBD1 identical over 9 bases. This CDR3 is built from 15 residues. From germline, CDR1 is LGHDT and CDR2 YNNKEL (reference sequence). The J segment lost 4 bases and the V segment lost 7 bases, leaving 8 bases of the junction unmatched. CDR3 bases: TGTGCCAGCACTCTTGGCGGGACAGGGTACAATGAGCAGTTCTTC. Translated: CASTLGGTGYNEQFF.

This clonotype is medium-sized (0.01 to 0.1%) by share. This sequence joins TRBV7-8 and TRBJ2-3, with D uncertain. The germline V and J ends were trimmed by 1 base and 0 bases, with 8 bases remaining between them. CDR1 is SGHVS and CDR2 is FQNEAQ in the germline V gene. The CDR3 is 15 residues long. The CDR3 reads CASSLEGWSTDTQYF. DNA for the CDR3: TGTGCCAGCAGCTTAGAGGGCTGGAGCACAGATACGCAGTATTTT.

This clonotype was seen repeatedly, ten times or more. This chain connects TRBV12-3 or TRBV12-4 to TRBJ2-3; TRBD2 matches 10 bases. Trimming took 7 bases from V and 2 from J; bases not matched to a gene: 3. The CDR3 spans 14 residues. The CDR3 nucleotides read TGTGCCAGCAACCTAGCGGGAGCCACAGATACGCAGTATTTT. Its protein product is CASNLAGATDTQYF.

The table lists this clonotype with a few counts. The rearrangement joins TRBV28 to TRBJ2-7; TRBD1 or TRBD2 may be the D gene (5 bases each). Trimming shortened V by 4 bases and J by 2 bases, and 24 bases separated the two germline ends. The germline V gene encodes CDR1 MDHEN and CDR2 SYDVKM. The CDR3 has 18 amino acids. The CDR3 DNA reads TGTGCCAGCAGTTCCGAGGGGTCCGGAACTTACCTCACCTACGAGCAGTACTTC. Amino acids: CASSSEGSGTYLTYEQYF.

The V call is TRBV7-6, the J call TRBJ2-6; the match to TRBD1 covers 11 bases. Germline CDR1 reads SGHVS; CDR2 reads FNYEAQ. With 8 bases clipped from V and 0 bases from J, the junction kept 6 bases outside the gene matches. CDR3 length: 17 residues. CDR3: CASGGQGAPSGANVLTF. In DNA form, the CDR3 reads TGTGCCAGCGGAGGACAGGGGGCACCCTCTGGGGCCAACGTCCTGACTTTC.

The table lists this clonotype with a few counts. DNA for the CDR3: TGCAGTGCGATAGCGACAGGGGGCGCTTATAATTCACCCCTCCACTTT. Amino acid sequence: CSAIATGGAYNSPLHF. This chain joins TRBV20-1 and TRBJ1-6, with 10 bases fitting TRBD1. Germline CDR1 is DFQATT and CDR2 is SNEGSKA (reference sequence). This CDR3 has 16 amino acids. V lost 6 bases to trimming and J lost 4 bases; unmatched junction nucleotides: 9.

In this sample, this clonotype turned up a few times. J is TRBJ2-2 and V is TRBV27; no firm D call. The germline V and J ends were trimmed by 0 bases and 4 bases, with 12 bases remaining between them. Germline V gives CDR1 MNHEY, CDR2 SMNVEV (reference sequence). The CDR3 spans 16 residues. CDR3 in amino acids: CASSLSGPWGTGELFF. CDR3 nucleotide sequence: TGTGCCAGCAGTTTATCAGGGCCGTGGGGCACCGGGGAGCTGTTTTTT.

This sequence joins TRBV29-1 and TRBJ2-7, with D possibly matching TRBD1 (5 bases). From germline, CDR1 is SQVTM and CDR2 ANQGSEA. The CDR3 is 14 residues long. V was shortened by 6 bases and J by 7 bases, with 22 bases between the two germline ends. The CDR3 here is CSVSVVTGLKEQYF. The CDR3 nucleotides read TGCAGCGTCTCAGTGGTAACAGGCCTAAAGGAGCAGTACTTC.

The chain couples TRBV7-8 to TRBJ2-5; D is tentatively TRBD1 or TRBD2 (5 bases each). The germline V and J ends were trimmed by 2 bases and 3 bases, with 16 bases remaining between them. The germline CDR1 and CDR2 sequences are SGHVS and FQNEAQ. The CDR3 covers 16 residues. The CDR3 DNA reads TGTGCCAGCAGCTTATGGGGGTCACTCATAAAAGAGACCCAGTACTTC. This gives the protein CASSLWGSLIKETQYF. The complete variable domain, with remaining parts taken from reference TRBV7-8 and TRBJ2-5, reads GAGVSQSPRYKVAKRGQDVALRCDPISGHVSLFWYQQALGQGPEFLTYFQNEAQLDKSGLPSDRFFAERPEGSVSTLKIQRTQQEDSAVYLCASSLWGSLIKETQYFGPGTRLLVL.

The J gene is TRBJ2-3, the V gene TRBV11-1, with 10 bases that match TRBD2. Unmatched junction bases numbered 24, after V lost 4 bases and J lost 8 bases. Germline loops: CDR1 SGHAT, CDR2 FQDESV (reference sequence). The CDR3 extends over 20 amino acids. In DNA form, the CDR3 reads TGTGCCAGCAGCTCCCTATCTTGGAGGGGCACTAGCGGGGACTTTTCTACGCAGTATTTT. It is translated as CASSSLSWRGTSGDFSTQYF.

This clonotype was seen more than once but under ten times. This chain connects TRBV11-2 to TRBJ2-2, with 8 bases matching TRBD2. The CDR3 totals 18 residues. The V and J ends lost 0 bases and 2 bases, in that order; junction bases with no gene match: 8. Germline CDR1 SGHAT, CDR2 FQNNGV. The CDR3 loop reads CASSLDPFAGGNTGELFF. Written as DNA, the CDR3 is TGTGCCAGCAGCTTAGACCCCTTCGCGGGGGGAAACACCGGGGAGCTGTTTTTT.

This clonotype has just a few counts. The chain has TRBV27 and TRBJ2-1, with D perhaps matching TRBD2 (6 bases). CDR3 length: 15 residues. V lost 2 bases and J lost 6, with 14 bases in between. Germline V CDR1 and CDR2: MNHEY, SMNVEV (reference sequence). In nucleotides, the CDR3 is TGTGCCAGCAGTTTAACTAGCTCCGTATCCAATGAGCAGTTCTTC. Translation gives CASSLTSSVSNEQFF.

This clonotype has more than one count but fewer than ten. V gene TRBV2 combines with J gene TRBJ2-5, with a weak D call TRBD2 (6 bases). CDR1 SNHLY and CDR2 FYNNEI come from the germline V gene. Trimming left V 9 bases short and J 3 bases short, with 20 bases between. This CDR3 has 15 residues. As DNA, the CDR3 is TGTGCCAGTCAGGAATCGGGACTCACAAAAGAGACCCAGTACTTC. Amino acid sequence: CASQESGLTKETQYF. Full variable domain (remainder filled in from reference TRBV2 and TRBJ2-5): EPEVTQTPSHQVTQMGQEVILRCVPISNHLYFYWYRQILGQKVEFLVSFYNNEISEKSEIFDDQFSVERPDGSNFTLKIRSTKLEDSAMYFCASQESGLTKETQYFGPGTRLLVL.

This clonotype was seen many times. The rearrangement uses TRBV7-3 and TRBJ2-2; D not resolved. CDR1 and CDR2 (germline): SGHTA, FQGTGA. The V end was cut by 5 bases, the J end by 3 bases, with 4 bases between. The CDR3 sequence is 12 residues long. The CDR3 here is CASSQYTGELFF. The CDR3 DNA is TGTGCCAGCAGCCAATACACCGGGGAGCTGTTTTTT.

Many counts were recorded for this clonotype. This chain joins TRBV29-1 and TRBJ2-7, with 7 bases matching TRBD1. Germline lookup yields CDR1 SQVTM and CDR2 ANQGSEA. The CDR3 spans 13 residues. The V segment lost 4 bases and the J segment 0 bases; nucleotides outside the gene matches: 3. Written as DNA, the CDR3 is TGCAGCGTTGGGGACAGAGACTCCTACGAGCAGTACTTC. Residues: CSVGDRDSYEQYF.

The chain is built from TRBV6-2 or TRBV6-3 and TRBJ2-5; D unclear. This CDR3 spans 17 amino acids. V lost 1 base to trimming and J lost 1 base, with 16 bases between them. CDR1 and CDR2 from the germline V gene are MNHEY and SVGEGT. For the CDR3, the DNA is TGTGCCAGCAGTTACTGGCTCGACGGAGAATTCCAAGAGACCCAGTACTTC. As protein: CASSYWLDGEFQETQYF.

This clonotype was found a few times. This sequence joins TRBV20-1 and TRBJ2-1; TRBD2 matches at 10 bases. J lost 7 bases, V lost 2 bases, and 5 bases had no gene match. CDR1 DFQATT and CDR2 SNEGSKA come from the germline V gene (reference sequence). The CDR3 is 14 amino acids. This CDR3 reads CSARSGTSANEQFF. CDR3 DNA: TGCAGTGCTAGATCCGGGACTAGCGCTAATGAGCAGTTCTTC.

This clonotype was seen a handful of times. The chain uses TRBV18 and TRBJ2-5; D tentatively reads TRBD1 or TRBD2 (6 bases each). Germline CDR1 is KGHSH and CDR2 is LQKENI. V lost 0 bases to trimming and J lost 2 bases, with 10 bases between them. The CDR3 has 15 residues. The CDR3 loop is CASSPPGGRQETQYF. The CDR3 nucleotides are TGTGCCAGCTCACCACCAGGGGGGAGACAAGAGACCCAGTACTTC.

V and J are TRBV28 and TRBJ2-5, with 10 bases identical to TRBD1. The CDR3 contains 16 residues. After removal of 0 bases from V and 4 bases from J, the junction contained 5 bases not matched to a gene. The germline CDR1 and CDR2 sequences are MDHEN and SYDVKM. The CDR3 loop reads CASSLWTGGASETQYF. The CDR3 region has the DNA TGTGCCAGCAGTTTATGGACAGGGGGCGCTTCAGAGACCCAGTACTTC.

The J gene is TRBJ2-7, the V gene TRBV2; TRBD1 or TRBD2 may be the D gene (6 bases each). The V and J ends lost 9 bases and 0 bases respectively, with 12 bases between them. Germline V gene sequence: CDR1 SNHLY, CDR2 FYNNEI. The CDR3 runs 13 residues. CDR3 coding DNA: TGTGCCAGAGAGGGGGGTTTCTCCTACGAGCAGTACTTC. It is translated as CAREGGFSYEQYF. The variable domain in full, completed from reference TRBV2 and TRBJ2-7, reads EPEVTQTPSHQVTQMGQEVILRCVPISNHLYFYWYRQILGQKVEFLVSFYNNEISEKSEIFDDQFSVERPDGSNFTLKIRSTKLEDSAMYFCAREGGFSYEQYFGPGTRLTVT.

This clonotype was seen a few times. The gene calls are TRBV3-1 and TRBJ1-2, with 10 positions matching TRBD1. The junction had 5 bases not matched to a gene; V was cut back by 3 bases and J by 4 bases. Per germline, CDR1 LGHDT and CDR2 YNNKEL (reference sequence). The CDR3 sequence is 15 residues long. The CDR3: CASSHRTGGVYGYTF. The CDR3 bases are TGTGCCAGCAGCCATCGGACAGGGGGAGTCTATGGCTACACCTTC. Combining the CDR3 with reference TRBV3-1 and TRBJ1-2 gives the whole variable domain DTAVSQTPKYLVTQMGNDKSIKCEQNLGHDTMYWYKQDSKKFLKIMFSYNNKELIINETVPNRFSPKSPDKAHLNLHINSLELGDSAVYFCASSHRTGGVYGYTFGSGTRLTVV.

The rearrangement joins TRBV29-1 to TRBJ2-3, with a weak D call TRBD1 (6 bases). The CDR3 runs to 14 residues. The germline V gene has CDR1 SQVTM and CDR2 ANQGSEA. V shed 3 bases and J shed 2 bases, with 12 bases lying between them. The CDR3 nucleotides are TGCAGCGTTGACCGGGACACTTACACAGATACGCAGTATTTT. It yields the protein CSVDRDTYTDTQYF.

The rearrangement uses TRBV28 and TRBJ2-7; possibly TRBD2 for D (6 bases). This CDR3 has 14 amino acids. Germline V gives CDR1 MDHEN, CDR2 SYDVKM. Trimming pared 2 bases from V and 4 bases from J, leaving 12 bases between. The CDR3 DNA reads as TGTGCCAGCAGTTTAGTGGAGGGGTCTTACGAGCAGTACTTC. It translates to CASSLVEGSYEQYF.

This chain links TRBV6-5 with TRBJ2-3; no firm D call. CDR3 size: 14 residues. Germline V gives CDR1 MNHEY, CDR2 SVGAGI. V was pared by 2 bases and J by 4 bases, with 10 bases between. The DNA of the CDR3 is TGTGCCAGCAGTTACCTTGCGGTGGCAGATACGCAGTATTTT. This translates into CASSYLAVADTQYF.

The rearrangement uses TRBV5-1 and TRBJ2-7; a weak D match, TRBD1 (6 bases). The ends were cut back, 0 bases at V and 0 bases at J, with 13 bases in the middle. CDR3 length: 16 amino acids. Germline lookup yields CDR1 SGHRS and CDR2 YFSETQ. This CDR3 reads CASSLEAGVFSYEQYF. The CDR3 nucleotides are TGCGCCAGCAGCTTGGAGGCAGGGGTTTTCTCCTACGAGCAGTACTTC.